The TCR beta chain described here comes from a study of blood T cell repertoires in COVID-19. About the study: Acute-phase and convalescent COVID-19 samples originated in the United States, Italy and Spain. Sources were T cells, B-cell-depleted T cells, or PBMCs; the material itself was cDNA or gDNA.

As processed by the authors: Amplification of reference gene primers provided the estimated nucleated cell counts. Sequenced by immunoSEQ multiplex PCR; TCRdb stores in-frame clones only, minus some. That table gives V, J and clone size, and the DNA gave D and trimming. The table lists around 140,000 clones, about nine tenths of them singletons. From germline, CDR1 is SNHLY and CDR2 FYNNEI. This CDR3 is built from 15 residues. V lost 2 bases, J lost 0 bases, and 8 bases lay in between. Sequencing input: peripheral blood. This TCR was sampled from a man in his forties or fifties with active COVID-19. The genes are TRBV2 and TRBJ1-3; weak D call: TRBD1 (6 bases). The CDR3 nucleotides read TGTGCCAGCAGTGAACAGGGGTACTCTGGAAACACCATATATTTT. This codes for CASSEQGYSGNTIYF.